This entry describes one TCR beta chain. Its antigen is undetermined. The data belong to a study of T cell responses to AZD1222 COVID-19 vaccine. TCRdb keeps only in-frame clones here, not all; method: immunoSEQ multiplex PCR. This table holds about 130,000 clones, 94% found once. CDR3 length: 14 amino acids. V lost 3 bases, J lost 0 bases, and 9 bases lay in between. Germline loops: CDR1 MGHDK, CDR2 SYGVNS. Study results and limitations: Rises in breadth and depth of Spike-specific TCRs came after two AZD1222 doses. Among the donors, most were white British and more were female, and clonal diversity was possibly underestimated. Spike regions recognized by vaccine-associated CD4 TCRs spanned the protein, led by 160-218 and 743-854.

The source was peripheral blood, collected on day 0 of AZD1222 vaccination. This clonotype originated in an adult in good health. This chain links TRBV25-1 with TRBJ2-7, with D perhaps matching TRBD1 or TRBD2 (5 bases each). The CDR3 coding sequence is TGTGCCAGCAGTGATCCAGGGAGCTCCTACGAGCAGTACTTC. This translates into CASSDPGSSYEQYF.